The next 14 T cell receptor beta chains were all read from a single sample in a study of T cells after yellow fever vaccination. TCRdb re-derived calls from the 5' RACE reads in MiXCR, one entry per CDR3 protein. The sample holds some 350,000 distinct CDR3 sequences; approximately 4% are singletons and the top ten take just under 25%. Material: PBMCs, obtained 5 days after the yellow fever booster vaccination. Receptor source: a man younger than 35 who received the YFV17D yellow fever vaccine.

The chain employs TRBV5-1 and TRBJ2-5; D gene ambiguous. Trimming removed 4 bases at V and 5 bases at J, with 12 bases between. The V gene's germline CDR1 is SGHRS and CDR2 YFSETQ. The CDR3 has 13 residues. The CDR3 DNA reads as TGCGCCAGCAGCCTGACGGTGAGGGAGACCCAGTACTTC. Protein product: CASSLTVRETQYF.

The chain joins TRBV20-1 to TRBJ1-1; 8 nucleotides line up with TRBD1. Germline assignment: CDR1 DFQATT and CDR2 SNEGSKA (reference sequence). There are 14 residues in the CDR3. V was pared by 2 bases and J by 4 bases, with 6 bases of the junction left unmatched. DNA of the CDR3: TGCAGTGCTAGACAGGACAGGGTGGGCACTGAAGCTTTCTTT. As protein: CSARQDRVGTEAFF.

This clonotype was picked up a small number of times. V is TRBV19 and J is TRBJ1-5; D unresolved. Trimming left V 7 bases short and J 2 bases short, with 9 bases between. Germline V gene sequence: CDR1 LNHDA, CDR2 SQIVND (reference sequence). The CDR3 has 13 amino acids. The CDR3 DNA reads TGTGCCAGTAAAGTAACGGGCAATCAGCCCCAGCATTTT. It yields the protein CASKVTGNQPQHF.

This clonotype was counted many times. This chain uses TRBV29-1 with TRBJ2-1, with TRBD2 as a possible D gene (5 bases). This CDR3 has 11 residues. Between the trimmed V and J ends, which lost 6 bases and 10 bases, there was a span of 13 bases. CDR1 SQVTM and CDR2 ANQGSEA come from the germline V gene. The CDR3: CSVAPGGEQFF. The DNA for the CDR3 is TGCAGCGTGGCCCCCGGAGGAGAGCAGTTCTTC.

This clonotype was found a few times. The chain has TRBV27 and TRBJ2-1; 14 bases line up with TRBD2. Looked up from germline, CDR1 is MNHEY and CDR2 is SMNVEV (reference sequence). The CDR3 is made up of 18 amino acids. V was clipped by 6 bases and J by 12 bases; unmatched bases: 19. The CDR3 is CASSTYGTQTSGGATQFF. The CDR3 DNA reads TGTGCCAGCAGCACCTACGGGACGCAGACTAGCGGGGGGGCCACGCAGTTCTTC.

The chain has TRBV7-9 and TRBJ1-1; D gene unclear. CDR3 length: 13 amino acids. V dropped 3 bases and J dropped 3 bases, with 8 bases sitting between them. Germline loops: CDR1 SEHNR, CDR2 FQNEAQ (reference sequence). Written as DNA, the CDR3 is TGTGCCAGCAGCTTCCAGAGCGACACTGAAGCTTTCTTT. Translation gives CASSFQSDTEAFF.

CDR3 nucleotides: TGTGCCACCAGTGACCCTATCAGTAGCAATCAGCCCCAGCATTTT. It translates to CATSDPISSNQPQHF. This chain joins TRBV24-1 and TRBJ1-5; D uncertain. With 4 bases removed from V and 0 bases from J, the gap between germline ends came to 9 bases. The CDR3 has 15 amino acids. In germline, CDR1 is KGHDR, CDR2 SFDVKD.

The chain carries TRBV7-9 and TRBJ1-4; D gene ambiguous. Trimming removed 7 bases at V and 8 bases at J, with 11 bases between. This CDR3 spans 12 amino acids. From germline, CDR1 is SEHNR and CDR2 FQNEAQ (reference sequence). The CDR3 bases are TGTGCCAGCAATTACGGTCGGGAAAAACTGTTTTTT. It translates to CASNYGREKLFF.

This clonotype has a count of ten or more. This rearrangement joins TRBV6-5 to TRBJ1-2, with 7 bases matching TRBD1. V was pared by 6 bases and J by 6 bases, with 10 bases of the junction left unmatched. Germline V lookup: CDR1 MNHEY, CDR2 SVGAGI. The CDR3 is 14 amino acids. The CDR3: CASSPMTGRNGYTF. The CDR3 DNA reads TGTGCCAGCAGCCCCATGACAGGGCGCAATGGCTACACCTTC.

This chain connects TRBV28 to TRBJ2-6, with D tentatively TRBD1 (6 bases). Germline assignment: CDR1 MDHEN and CDR2 SYDVKM. The CDR3 sequence is 15 residues long. The V and J ends lost 4 bases and 4 bases respectively, with 11 bases between them. The CDR3 is CASSSTGLGANVLTF. The CDR3 DNA follows: TGTGCCAGCAGTTCGACAGGCTTGGGGGCCAACGTCCTGACTTTC.

This clonotype came up a few times. The chain employs TRBV6-5 and TRBJ1-4, with D hard to call. Trimming took 2 bases from V and 0 from J, leaving 10 bases between them. This CDR3 has 16 amino acids. Germline CDR1 and CDR2: MNHEY and SVGAGI. The CDR3 nucleotides are TGTGCCAGCAGTTACACTCCTCCGCCAACTAATGAAAAACTGTTTTTT. It is translated as CASSYTPPPTNEKLFF.

In its sample, this clonotype was seen a few times. The J gene is TRBJ2-1, the V gene TRBV28, with D possibly TRBD2 on 7 matching bases. Germline loops: CDR1 MDHEN, CDR2 SYDVKM. V was trimmed by 5 bases and J by 5 bases, leaving 13 bases between them. The CDR3 covers 14 residues. In nucleotides, the CDR3 is TGTGCCAGCAGTGGGCGGGGGCTGCACAATGAGCAGTTCTTC. Its translation: CASSGRGLHNEQFF.

This clonotype has just a few counts. The chain has TRBV19 and TRBJ1-5; D is uncertain. Between the trimmed V and J ends, which lost 1 base and 4 bases, there was a span of 5 bases. This CDR3 has 13 amino acids. Germline V lookup: CDR1 LNHDA, CDR2 SQIVND (reference sequence). The CDR3 loop is CASSIAGNQPQHF. In nucleotides, the CDR3 is TGTGCCAGTAGTATAGCCGGAAATCAGCCCCAGCATTTT.

This clonotype was detected only a few times. The chain combines TRBV20-1 with TRBJ1-5; possible D gene TRBD1, 6 bases. From germline, CDR1 is DFQATT and CDR2 SNEGSKA (reference sequence). V was pared by 0 bases and J by 6 bases, with 9 bases between. This CDR3 has 13 amino acids. CDR3 DNA sequence: TGCAGTGCTAGAGATTGGGGGGCTCAGCCCCAGCATTTT. It specifies CSARDWGAQPQHF.